This TCR beta chain was sequenced in a study of cytomegalovirus exposure and HLA in healthy donors. CDR1 is SGHNT, CDR2 YENEEA, per germline. The trim removed 1 base at V and 3 bases at J, leaving 6 bases unmatched. There are 15 residues in the CDR3. The PCR employed 60 Vbeta primers together with 13 Jbeta primers. Only in-frame clones appear in the TCRdb table, and some are missing; sequencing was by immunoSEQ multiplex PCR. The profile covers 120,000 or so clones, with 70% to 85% appearing a single time and more than 2.5% taken by the ten largest. Sequencing was done on a sample of PBMCs. This chain links TRBV11-3 with TRBJ2-7; TRBD2 agrees at 7 bases. This sequence was found in a woman in her fifties or sixties in good health and CMV-seronegative. In nucleotides, the CDR3 is TGTGCCAGCAGCTTAGCTCCCGGCGGGGGCTACGAGCAGTACTTC. This translates into CASSLAPGGGYEQYF.